A single T cell receptor beta chain is shown here with its context. Which antigen it targets is not known. No clone much larger than this one lies a single base away; base qualities are absent. Samples from volunteer blood donors who had recovered from COVID-19 were contributed by a second Seattle source. Each collaborating institution followed its own protocols to collect whole blood in K2EDTA tubes. For TCRbeta analysis, collaborator samples were shipped as frozen whole blood, as isolated PBMCs, or as DNA extracted from either sample type. The data were taken from a study of blood T cell repertoires in COVID-19 (dated by TCRdb to 2019 to 2021). About the investigation overall: Samples covering the acute and convalescent phases of COVID-19 were provided by collaborators in the United States, Italy and Spain. The prospective study material was composed of cDNA or gDNA derived from T cells, B-cell-depleted T cells, or PBMCs. Subjects who had been exposed to COVID-19, were actively infected with it, or had recovered from it provided the deeply sampled blood TCRbeta repertoires that made up the dataset. The repertoires were released in a freely available public database intended as a resource for research on the immune response to SARS-CoV-2. Samples came from the ongoing ImmuneRACE study (first 160 participants) plus 1,254 subjects from 6 global collaborators. Sample metadata almost always included a de-identified subject ID, COVID-19 status, age in years and sex. HLA class I and class II types, where available, came from metadata supplied by the sample provider rather than from assay-based typing.

TCRbeta CDR3 regions were amplified from genomic DNA by means of the immunoSEQ Assay, a bias-controlled multiplex PCR. Turning to the authors' computational methods: The number of nucleated cells in each sample was estimated by amplification of reference gene primers within the assay. Sequence reads were collapsed and filtered to measure the absolute abundance of every unique TCRbeta CDR3 rearrangement. For each sample, productive Simpson clonality was calculated as the square root of Simpson's diversity index across productive rearrangements. This is the immuneACCESS table as TCRdb keeps it, with only in-frame sequences that have V and J called. A part of the clones is gone; compared with another copy, unresolved V genes explain less than half, and the rest is unexplained. The V and J calls and clone size come from that table; D and trimming were worked out from the DNA. This sample gives about 240,000 clones in total; approximately 90% of them show up just once. The top ten hold 6% to 9% of the sample.

Study-level results and caveats: Clinical and demographic metadata were provided uncurated, with the amount varying by source and participant.

V loses 6 bases at its end and J loses 5 bases; junction bases beyond the gene matches: 6. CDR3 length: 13 amino acids, cysteine to phenylalanine. Just the 39-base CDR3 DNA is kept, in frame starting at base 1. The germline V gene specifies MGHDK as CDR1 and SYGVNS as CDR2. Recombination joined TRBV25-1 with TRBJ2-5, with 7 bases in between that match TRBD2. The source of this sequence is a man aged 55-75 years who had recovered from COVID-19. Source material: peripheral blood. The nucleotide sequence is TGTGCCAGCAGGAGGGGAGGGTTTGAGACCCAGTACTTC. This is translated as CASRRGGFETQYF.